What follows are 5 T cell receptor beta chains derived from one specimen sequenced in a study of cytotoxic CD8 clonotypes in ibrutinib-treated CLL. Libraries were prepared by immunoSEQ multiplex PCR; TCRdb keeps only in-frame clonotypes and omits some of them. The sample records 200,000 or so clones, more than 65% being singletons. This sample comprised PBMCs, obtained after 12 months of ibrutinib treatment. All receptors derive from a human donor with chronic lymphocytic leukemia.

This sequence joins TRBV2 and TRBJ2-7; D remains unclear. This CDR3 is built from 14 residues. V was trimmed by 3 bases and J by 0 bases, leaving 9 bases between them. The germline V gene has CDR1 SNHLY and CDR2 FYNNEI. CDR3 nucleotide sequence: TGTGCCAGCAGTGATCCGGACGGCTCCTACGAGCAGTACTTC. Protein: CASSDPDGSYEQYF. Based on the CDR3 plus reference TRBV2 and TRBJ2-7, the full variable domain is EPEVTQTPSHQVTQMGQEVILRCVPISNHLYFYWYRQILGQKVEFLVSFYNNEISEKSEIFDDQFSVERPDGSNFTLKIRSTKLEDSAMYFCASSDPDGSYEQYFGPGTRLTVT.

The gene calls are TRBV5-1 and TRBJ1-6; D gene uncertain. Between the trimmed V and J ends, which lost 3 bases and 8 bases, there was a span of 12 bases. CDR3 size: 14 residues. Germline lookup yields CDR1 SGHRS and CDR2 YFSETQ. CDR3 residues: CASSSQDRDSPLHF. As DNA, the CDR3 is TGCGCCAGCAGCTCCCAAGACCGAGATTCACCCCTCCACTTT.

The J gene is TRBJ2-7, the V gene TRBV4-3; TRBD1 aligns across 8 bases. V shed 0 bases and J 4 bases; nucleotides not matched to a gene: 5. Germline CDR1 and CDR2: LGHNA and YSLEER. The CDR3 consists of 15 residues. CDR3 protein: CASSQDQGTGYEQYF. CDR3 nucleotide sequence: TGCGCCAGCAGCCAAGATCAGGGGACAGGATACGAGCAGTACTTC.

The chain couples TRBV4-2 to TRBJ2-5, with 11 positions matching TRBD1. Germline CDR1 reads LGHNA; CDR2 reads YNFKEQ. V shed 3 bases, J shed 1 base, and the junction held 4 bases outside the gene matches. CDR3 size: 16 residues. CDR3 in DNA: TGTGCCAGCAGCCATTCCGGGACAGGGGGCCAAGAGACCCAGTACTTC. This codes for CASSHSGTGGQETQYF.

The gene calls are TRBV6-1 and TRBJ1-1, with TRBD1 as a possible D gene (5 bases). In germline, CDR1 is MNHNS, CDR2 SASEGT. Trimming left V 5 bases short and J 4 bases short, with 11 bases between. This CDR3 region has 13 residues. CDR3 in DNA: TGTGCCAGCAGTCCCCTGGGGGGCACTGAAGCTTTCTTT. Encoded protein: CASSPLGGTEAFF.